One sample yielded the 25 T cell receptor beta chains listed below, sequenced in a study of OX40 agonist ivuxolimab in advanced cancers. Libraries came from the immunoSEQ multiplex PCR assay. Entries here come from immuneACCESS through TCRdb and include only in-frame sequences with V and J called. Some clones fail to appear in such tables; in the studies checked, an unresolved V gene covers under half of the shortfall, and the cause of the remainder is unknown. The sample includes about 80,000 clones, with roughly 84% observed a single time. The top ten constitute less than 0.25% of the sample. Here the sequenced sample was CD4+ or CD8+ T cells sorted from blood, taken in a trial of the OX40 agonist ivuxolimab. These receptors all stem from an adult with an advanced solid tumor such as melanoma, head and neck, liver or kidney cancer.

The chain uses TRBV19 and TRBJ1-2, with TRBD1 matching over 10 bases. CDR1 is LNHDA, CDR2 SQIVND, per germline (reference sequence). The trim removed 5 bases at V and 8 bases at J, leaving 14 bases unmatched. The CDR3 is 16 residues long. The CDR3 sequence is CASSPGRQGASWGYTF. CDR3 nucleotide sequence: TGTGCCAGTAGTCCCGGGAGACAGGGGGCTTCTTGGGGCTACACCTTC.

The chain employs TRBV14 and TRBJ2-6, with D possibly being TRBD1 (5 bases). CDR1 is SGHDN, CDR2 FVKESK, per germline. V was pared by 1 base and J by 2 bases, with 12 bases between. CDR3 length: 17 amino acids. CDR3 bases: TGTGCCAGCAGCCAAGTTTTTCAGGGCCCTGGGGCCAACGTCCTGACTTTC. This codes for CASSQVFQGPGANVLTF. The whole variable domain, filled in from reference TRBV14 and TRBJ2-6, reads EAGVTQFPSHSVIEKGQTVTLRCDPISGHDNLYWYRRVMGKEIKFLLHFVKESKQDESGMPNNRFLAERTGGTYSTLKVQPAELEDSGVYFCASSQVFQGPGANVLTFGAGSRLTVL.

The genes are TRBV11-1 and TRBJ2-3; 9 nucleotides align to TRBD2. The germline gives CDR1 SGHAT, CDR2 FQDESV (reference sequence). The CDR3 runs to 15 residues. With 1 base clipped from V and 5 bases from J, the junction kept 4 bases outside the gene matches. The DNA of the CDR3 is TGTGCCAGCAGCTTAGTAGCGGGAGTAGGAGATACGCAGTATTTT. Protein: CASSLVAGVGDTQYF.

This clone was seen a handful of times. The V gene is TRBV7-3, the J gene TRBJ1-1, with TRBD1 as a possible D gene (6 bases). This CDR3 is 13 amino acids long. The V end lost 6 bases, the J end lost 4 bases, and 12 bases lay between the germline ends. CDR1 and CDR2 (germline): SGHTA, FQGTGA. This CDR3 reads CASSPGVTTEAFF. The CDR3 coding sequence is TGTGCCAGCAGTCCAGGGGTTACCACTGAAGCTTTCTTT.

The V call is TRBV11-2, the J call TRBJ1-6; D not certain. CDR3 length equals 15 residues. Germline V gene lookup returns CDR1 SGHAT and CDR2 FQNNGV. Between the trimmed V and J ends, which lost 3 bases and 6 bases, there was a span of 12 bases. DNA for the CDR3: TGTGCCAGCAGCTTGATCGAAGGATCTAATTCACCCCTCCACTTT. Translated: CASSLIEGSNSPLHF.

The chain employs TRBV19 and TRBJ2-7, with 13 bases aligning to TRBD2. Per germline, CDR1 LNHDA and CDR2 SQIVND (reference sequence). The CDR3 consists of 16 residues. Trimming cost V 1 base and J 5 bases; bases outside gene matches: 5. As DNA, the CDR3 is TGTGCCAGTAGTATAGCAGGGACTAGCGGGAAGGACGAGCAGTACTTC. It yields the protein CASSIAGTSGKDEQYF.

The genes are TRBV7-2 and TRBJ1-2; D perhaps matches TRBD1 (6 bases). This CDR3 contains 13 residues. Trimming pared 1 base from V and 7 bases from J, leaving 10 bases between. Germline-derived CDR1 and CDR2 are SGHTA and FQGNSA. The CDR3 sequence is CASSLDRESGYTF. For the CDR3, the DNA is TGTGCCAGCAGCTTAGACAGGGAGAGTGGCTACACCTTC.

The chain is built from TRBV1 and TRBJ2-3; the table names TRBD2, a call not compared with the DNA. TRBV1 is annotated as a pseudogene. The CDR3 runs to 17 residues. The chain's CDR3 is CTSSQDRGGRASDTQYF. CDR3 bases: TGCACCAGCAGCCAAGATAGGGGCGGGAGGGCCTCAGATACGCAGTATTTT.

The genes are TRBV6-1 and TRBJ2-1, with 8 bases identical to TRBD1. Germline CDR1 MNHNS, CDR2 SASEGT. CDR3 length: 14 residues. The ends lost 2 bases at V and 13 bases at J; junction bases unmatched: 10. Here the CDR3 reads CASSERAQGDVQFF. The CDR3 DNA reads as TGTGCCAGCAGTGAAAGGGCACAGGGGGACGTCCAGTTCTTC.

The chain carries TRBV2 and TRBJ2-1; TRBD1 is a possible D gene (5 bases). The CDR3 is 14 residues long. CDR1 and CDR2 from the germline V gene are SNHLY and FYNNEI. V was pared by 10 bases and J by 8 bases, with 21 bases between. The CDR3 bases are TGTGCCACCCGATGGGGCCCGCCGAGAGATGAGCAGTTCTTC. This encodes CATRWGPPRDEQFF.

The chain is built from TRBV18 and TRBJ2-7; 8 nucleotides match TRBD1. The V gene's germline CDR1 is KGHSH and CDR2 LQKENI. The V segment lost 3 bases and the J segment 0 bases; nucleotides outside the gene matches: 1. This CDR3 is 14 amino acids long. This CDR3 is CASSPGQASYEQYF. DNA of the CDR3: TGTGCCAGCTCACCGGGACAGGCCTCCTACGAGCAGTACTTC.

The rearrangement links TRBV7-6 to TRBJ2-7; no firm D call. The germline V gene has CDR1 SGHVS and CDR2 FNYEAQ. The CDR3 contains 14 residues. V was cut by 4 bases and J by 1 base, with 11 bases left in between. The CDR3 region is CASSSNQQSYEQYF. CDR3 in DNA: TGTGCCAGCAGCTCCAATCAACAGTCCTACGAGCAGTACTTC.

This chain connects TRBV4-2 to TRBJ2-2; D remains ambiguous. CDR1 and CDR2 from the germline V gene are LGHNA and YNFKEQ. CDR3 size: 14 residues. Trimming removed 1 base from V and 4 bases from J, with 7 bases in between. The CDR3 is CASSQVEPTGELFF. For the CDR3, the DNA is TGTGCCAGCAGCCAAGTGGAACCCACCGGGGAGCTGTTTTTT.

The chain links TRBV21-1 to TRBJ2-4; the table gives TRBD1 as D, unverified against the DNA. TRBV21-1 is labeled a pseudogene. The CDR3 spans 17 residues. The CDR3 DNA is TGTGCCAGCAGCCCCAGGGGCGCCTTTTCTAGCAAAAACATTCAGTACTTC. This encodes CASSPRGAFSSKNIQYF.

V and J are TRBV7-2 and TRBJ2-3, with a possible D match to TRBD2 (5 bases). The CDR3 spans 16 residues. V was shortened by 5 bases and J by 3 bases, with 18 bases between the two germline ends. Looked up from germline, CDR1 is SGHTA and CDR2 is FQGNSA. CDR3 protein: CASSPHRERRTDTQYF. The CDR3 DNA follows: TGTGCCAGCAGCCCGCATAGGGAGCGAAGGACAGATACGCAGTATTTT. The full variable domain, rest sourced from reference TRBV7-2 and TRBJ2-3, is GAGVSQSPSNKVTEKGKDVELRCDPISGHTALYWYRQSLGQGLEFLIYFQGNSAPDKSGLPSDRFSAERTGGSVSTLTIQRTQQEDSAVYLCASSPHRERRTDTQYFGPGTRLTVL.

This sequence joins TRBV28 and TRBJ2-3, with D possibly being TRBD2 (6 bases). The CDR3 totals 15 residues. In germline, CDR1 is MDHEN, CDR2 SYDVKM. V was clipped by 6 bases and J by 6 bases, with 19 bases between them. The CDR3 DNA follows: TGTGCCAGCAGCAATAGCGGTTTCGGGGTGGATACGCAGTATTTT. Residues: CASSNSGFGVDTQYF.

The V call is TRBV7-2, the J call TRBJ2-3, with D unresolved. Germline V gene data show CDR1 as SGHTA and CDR2 as FQGNSA. The V end lost 5 bases, the J end lost 2 bases, and 8 bases lay between the germline ends. The CDR3 sequence is 13 residues long. This CDR3 reads CASSPRFTDTQYF. In DNA form, the CDR3 reads TGTGCCAGCAGCCCTAGGTTCACAGATACGCAGTATTTT. Full variable domain (outside the CDR3, taken from reference TRBV7-2 and TRBJ2-3): GAGVSQSPSNKVTEKGKDVELRCDPISGHTALYWYRQSLGQGLEFLIYFQGNSAPDKSGLPSDRFSAERTGGSVSTLTIQRTQQEDSAVYLCASSPRFTDTQYFGPGTRLTVL.

The J gene is TRBJ1-4, the V gene TRBV28; tentative D call: TRBD1 (6 bases). The CDR3 length is 15 residues. The V end lost 5 bases, the J end lost 10 bases, and 20 bases lay between the germline ends. The germline CDR1 and CDR2 sequences are MDHEN and SYDVKM. This chain's CDR3 is CASSTDGGAVGKLFF. The DNA of the CDR3 is TGTGCCAGCAGTACGGACGGGGGGGCTGTCGGAAAACTGTTTTTT.

The chain uses TRBV4-2 and TRBJ2-7; TRBD1 matches at 7 bases. The CDR3 totals 14 residues. Per the germline V gene, CDR1 is LGHNA and CDR2 is YNFKEQ. The ends lost 1 base at V and 2 bases at J; junction bases unmatched: 2. In DNA, the CDR3 is TGTGCCAGCAGCCAAGTGGGACAGACCTACGAGCAGTACTTC. It codes for CASSQVGQTYEQYF.

The chain carries TRBV5-1 and TRBJ2-7; 9 bases align to TRBD2. The junction had 9 bases not matched to a gene; V was cut back by 4 bases and J by 1 base. Germline CDR1 SGHRS, CDR2 YFSETQ. The CDR3 contains 16 residues. CDR3 region: CASSGNIAGDSYEQYF. The CDR3, as DNA: TGCGCCAGCAGCGGAAACATAGCGGGAGATTCCTACGAGCAGTACTTC.

V gene TRBV6-5 combines with J gene TRBJ1-2; 7 nucleotides agree with TRBD1. Germline CDR1 is MNHEY and CDR2 is SVGAGI. J was trimmed by 3 bases and V by 10 bases; bases with no gene match: 14. The CDR3 is 15 amino acids. The CDR3 sequence: CAIRGRDSDYYGYTF. The CDR3 nucleotides read TGTGCCATCAGGGGCCGGGACAGCGATTACTATGGCTACACCTTC.

V is TRBV7-9 and J is TRBJ2-1; no firm D call. The length of the CDR3 is 15 residues. CDR1 and CDR2 (germline): SEHNR, FQNEAQ (reference sequence). The V end was cut by 4 bases, the J end by 0 bases, with 10 bases between. The CDR3: CASSSLRLSYNEQFF. CDR3 DNA sequence: TGTGCCAGCAGCTCCTTGCGACTCTCCTACAATGAGCAGTTCTTC.

The V gene is TRBV7-2, the J gene TRBJ1-4; D is perhaps TRBD1 (6 bases). Trimming left V 4 bases short and J 3 bases short, with 12 bases between. The germline V gene encodes CDR1 SGHTA and CDR2 FQGNSA. The CDR3 is made up of 15 amino acids. Here the CDR3 reads CASSSRQASNEKLFF. DNA of the CDR3: TGTGCCAGCAGCTCCAGACAGGCTTCTAATGAAAAACTGTTTTTT.

The chain combines TRBV28 with TRBJ1-4; possible D gene TRBD1, 5 bases. Per the germline V gene, CDR1 is MDHEN and CDR2 is SYDVKM. This CDR3 spans 16 amino acids. V lost 3 bases and J lost 8, with 19 bases in between. CDR3 DNA: TGTGCCAGCAGTTTTGGGGTGCAGACAGTGGGAGAAAAACTGTTTTTT. Protein: CASSFGVQTVGEKLFF.

The genes are TRBV28 and TRBJ1-2; D is undetermined. CDR1 is MDHEN, CDR2 SYDVKM, per germline. V lost 6 bases to trimming and J lost 2 bases, with 16 bases between them. CDR3 size: 15 residues. The CDR3 protein is CASRSHGSANYGYTF. The DNA of the CDR3 is TGTGCCAGCAGATCACACGGGAGTGCGAACTATGGCTACACCTTC.